This T cell receptor (beta chain) emerged from a study of T cell changes during pregnancy in multiple sclerosis. TCRdb's copy holds only in-frame clones and misses some; the assay was immunoSEQ multiplex PCR. The sample includes 45,000 or so clones, around nine tenths of them seen just once. Looked up from germline, CDR1 is SGHRS and CDR2 is YFSETQ. Trimming stripped 2 bases from V and 4 bases from J, with 9 bases between. The CDR3 loop spans 14 amino acids. This chain links TRBV5-1 with TRBJ2-2; no clear D gene. The source was peripheral blood, collected in the first trimester of pregnancy. The source of this sequence is a female donor with multiple sclerosis, enrolled in a pregnancy study. CDR3 region: CASSFDSRTGELFF. In DNA, the CDR3 is TGCGCCAGCAGCTTCGACTCCCGCACCGGGGAGCTGTTTTTT.